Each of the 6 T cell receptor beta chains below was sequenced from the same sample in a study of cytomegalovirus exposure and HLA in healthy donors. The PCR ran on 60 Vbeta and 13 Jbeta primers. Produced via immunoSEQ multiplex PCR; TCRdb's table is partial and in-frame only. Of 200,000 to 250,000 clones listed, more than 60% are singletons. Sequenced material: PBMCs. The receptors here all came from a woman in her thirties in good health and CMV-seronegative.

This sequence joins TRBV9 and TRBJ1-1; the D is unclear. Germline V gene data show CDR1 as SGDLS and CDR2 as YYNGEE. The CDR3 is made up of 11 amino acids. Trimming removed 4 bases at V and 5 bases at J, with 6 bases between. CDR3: CASSPKTEAFF. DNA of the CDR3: TGTGCCAGCAGCCCTAAGACTGAAGCTTTCTTT.

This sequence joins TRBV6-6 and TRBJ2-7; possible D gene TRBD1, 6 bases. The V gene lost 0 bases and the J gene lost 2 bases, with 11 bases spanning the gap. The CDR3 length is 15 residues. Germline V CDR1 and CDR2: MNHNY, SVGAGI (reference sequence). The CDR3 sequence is CASSYSWGPTYEQYF. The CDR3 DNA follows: TGTGCCAGCAGTTACTCGTGGGGGCCTACCTACGAGCAGTACTTC.

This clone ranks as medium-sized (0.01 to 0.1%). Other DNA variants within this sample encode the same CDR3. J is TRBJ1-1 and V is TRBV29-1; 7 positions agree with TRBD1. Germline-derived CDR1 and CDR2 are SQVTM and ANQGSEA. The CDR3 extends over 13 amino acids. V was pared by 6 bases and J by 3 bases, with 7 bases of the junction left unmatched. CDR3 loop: CSVDRVGYTEAFF. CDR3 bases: TGCAGCGTCGACAGGGTGGGGTACACTGAAGCTTTCTTT.

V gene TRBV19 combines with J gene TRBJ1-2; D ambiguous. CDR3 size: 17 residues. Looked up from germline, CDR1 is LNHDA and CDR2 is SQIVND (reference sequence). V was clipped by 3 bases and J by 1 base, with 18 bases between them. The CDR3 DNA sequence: TGTGCCAGTAGTATGACGGCAGACTACATAATTAACTATGGCTACACCTTC. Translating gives CASSMTADYIINYGYTF.

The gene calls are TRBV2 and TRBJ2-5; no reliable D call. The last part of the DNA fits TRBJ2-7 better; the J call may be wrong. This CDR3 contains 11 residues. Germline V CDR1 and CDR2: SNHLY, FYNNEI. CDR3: CATRGAYEQYF. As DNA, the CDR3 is TGTGCCACCCGAGGTGCGTACGAGCAGTACTTC.

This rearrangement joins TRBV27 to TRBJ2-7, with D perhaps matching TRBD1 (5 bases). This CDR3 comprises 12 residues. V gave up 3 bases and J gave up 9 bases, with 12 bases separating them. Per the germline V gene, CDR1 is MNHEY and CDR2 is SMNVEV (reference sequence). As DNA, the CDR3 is TGTGCCAGCAGTTTTTCAGGGTTACGGCAGTACTTC. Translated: CASSFSGLRQYF.